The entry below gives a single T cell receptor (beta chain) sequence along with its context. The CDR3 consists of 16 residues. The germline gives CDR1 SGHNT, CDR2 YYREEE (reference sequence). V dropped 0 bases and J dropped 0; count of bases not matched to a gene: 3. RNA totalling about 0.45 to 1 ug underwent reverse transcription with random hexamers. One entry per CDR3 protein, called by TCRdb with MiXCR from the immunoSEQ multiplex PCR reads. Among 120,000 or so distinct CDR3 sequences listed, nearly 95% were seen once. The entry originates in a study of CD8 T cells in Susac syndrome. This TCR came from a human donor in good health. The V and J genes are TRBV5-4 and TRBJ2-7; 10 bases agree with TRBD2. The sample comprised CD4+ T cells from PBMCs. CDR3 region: CASSLGLAGSSYEQYF. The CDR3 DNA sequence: TGTGCCAGCAGCTTGGGACTAGCGGGTTCCTCCTACGAGCAGTACTTC.